This T cell receptor (beta chain) was recovered during a study of PD-1 blockade in mismatch repair-deficient tumors. TCR sequencing covered a few patients who responded to pembrolizumab. This clone was observed a single time. TCRdb's table, derived via immunoSEQ multiplex PCR, lists solely in-frame clones and lacks some. The profile shows some 100,000 clones, 82% of them singletons. From germline, CDR1 is SGDLS and CDR2 YYNGEE. Trimming at V came to 5 bases and at J to 9 bases, leaving 13 bases not matched to a gene. The CDR3 has 15 residues. The chain links TRBV9 to TRBJ2-2, with 7 positions matching TRBD1. This receptor was obtained from an adult with mismatch repair-deficient cancer. The material was peripheral blood, obtained about eight months after starting pembrolizumab. The CDR3 here is CASSYRGKWSRELFF. The CDR3 nucleotides read TGTGCCAGCAGTTACAGGGGCAAATGGAGCCGGGAGCTGTTTTTT.